This is a list of T cell receptor beta chains from one sample in a study of blood T cells in healthy people across ages. TCRdb processed the 5' RACE reads anew with MiXCR; each CDR3 protein has one entry. Among approximately 850,000 distinct CDR3 sequences listed, about 42% were seen once. The sample was blood. All receptors come from a man aged 60 to 75 in good health. Each CDR3 is given with its conserved first and last residue. The order of the fields is J gene, clone size, V gene, D gene, CDR3 protein, CDR3 DNA. D genes are given only for firm matches. The size entry is marked missing in some rows and otherwise reads once, few, many or a size class.

j_gene: TRBJ2-5
abundance: NA
v_gene: TRBV20-1
d_gene: TRBD2
CDR3aa: CSAFRAGSALETQYF
CDR3nt: TGCAGTGCTTTTAGAGCGGGGTCTGCCCTGGAGACCCAGTACTTC

j_gene: TRBJ2-7
abundance: few
v_gene: TRBV12-3/TRBV12-4
d_gene: NA
CDR3aa: CASSLVITSYEQYF
CDR3nt: TGTGCCAGCAGTTTAGTTATAACGTCCTACGAGCAGTACTTC

j_gene: TRBJ2-5
abundance: NA
v_gene: TRBV20-1
d_gene: TRBD2
CDR3aa: CSALPGGLAGAGSQETQYF
CDR3nt: TGCAGTGCTCTCCCAGGGGGACTAGCGGGGGCGGGGTCCCAAGAGACCCAGTACTTC

j_gene: TRBJ2-1
abundance: NA
v_gene: TRBV4-3
d_gene: TRBD1
CDR3aa: CASSQSGTANNEQFF
CDR3nt: TGCGCCAGCAGCCAATCAGGGACAGCGAACAATGAGCAGTTCTTC

j_gene: TRBJ1-5
abundance: few
v_gene: TRBV20-1
d_gene: NA
CDR3aa: CSASRPRGNQPQHF
CDR3nt: TGCAGTGCTAGTAGACCCCGGGGCAATCAGCCCCAGCATTTT

j_gene: TRBJ2-7
abundance: NA
v_gene: TRBV3-1
d_gene: NA
CDR3aa: CASSQGTIMSYEQYF
CDR3nt: TGTGCCAGCAGCCAGGGGACCATAATGTCCTACGAGCAGTACTTC

j_gene: TRBJ1-6
abundance: NA
v_gene: TRBV18
d_gene: NA
CDR3aa: CASSDIPDSPLHF
CDR3nt: TGTGCCAGCTCAGACATTCCTGATTCACCCCTCCACTTT

j_gene: TRBJ1-2
abundance: NA
v_gene: TRBV4-3
d_gene: TRBD1
CDR3aa: CASSHTSDRGLGGYTF
CDR3nt: TGCGCCAGCAGCCATACTTCCGACAGGGGGCTAGGCGGCTACACCTTC

j_gene: TRBJ1-1
abundance: NA
v_gene: TRBV6-2/TRBV6-3
d_gene: NA
CDR3aa: CASSYGAAPNTEAFF
CDR3nt: TGTGCCAGCAGTTACGGGGCGGCTCCTAACACTGAAGCTTTCTTT

j_gene: TRBJ2-5
abundance: many
v_gene: TRBV20-1
d_gene: TRBD2
CDR3aa: CSATRLAGGQFQQETQYF
CDR3nt: TGCAGTGCCACAAGACTAGCGGGGGGCCAATTTCAACAAGAGACCCAGTACTTC

j_gene: TRBJ2-5
abundance: NA
v_gene: TRBV12-3/TRBV12-4
d_gene: TRBD2
CDR3aa: CASSLPSGAQETQYF
CDR3nt: TGTGCCAGCAGTTTACCCAGCGGGGCTCAAGAGACCCAGTACTTC

j_gene: TRBJ2-3
abundance: NA
v_gene: TRBV5-5
d_gene: TRBD1
CDR3aa: CASSETGGTDTQYF
CDR3nt: TGTGCCAGCAGCGAGACAGGGGGAACAGATACGCAGTATTTT

j_gene: TRBJ2-1
abundance: few
v_gene: TRBV15
d_gene: TRBD1
CDR3aa: CATSRVRDSEYNEQFF
CDR3nt: TGTGCCACCAGCAGGGTCCGGGACAGCGAATACAATGAGCAGTTCTTC

j_gene: TRBJ2-7
abundance: few
v_gene: TRBV7-2
d_gene: NA
CDR3aa: CASSFGTALTAYEQYF
CDR3nt: TGTGCCAGCAGCTTTGGGACCGCCCTTACCGCCTACGAGCAGTACTTC